This T cell receptor (beta chain) was sequenced in a study of control samples from healthy donors and cancer patients. The CDR3 sequence is 16 residues long. Looked up from germline, CDR1 is SGDLS and CDR2 is YYNGEE. The trim removed 0 bases at V and 7 bases at J, leaving 10 bases unmatched. Profiling relied on immunoSEQ multiplex PCR, and the TCRdb table lists in-frame clones only, not all of them. The sample shows approximately 100,000 clones, less than 85% of them seen only once. The sequence derives from a man between 65 and 85 years old with lung cancer. Sequenced: PBMCs. The V and J genes are TRBV9 and TRBJ1-2; 9 positions agree with TRBD1. The CDR3 bases are TGTGCCAGCAGCGTAGCTACGGGACAGGGAGGTAGTGGCTACACCTTC. Translation: CASSVATGQGGSGYTF.